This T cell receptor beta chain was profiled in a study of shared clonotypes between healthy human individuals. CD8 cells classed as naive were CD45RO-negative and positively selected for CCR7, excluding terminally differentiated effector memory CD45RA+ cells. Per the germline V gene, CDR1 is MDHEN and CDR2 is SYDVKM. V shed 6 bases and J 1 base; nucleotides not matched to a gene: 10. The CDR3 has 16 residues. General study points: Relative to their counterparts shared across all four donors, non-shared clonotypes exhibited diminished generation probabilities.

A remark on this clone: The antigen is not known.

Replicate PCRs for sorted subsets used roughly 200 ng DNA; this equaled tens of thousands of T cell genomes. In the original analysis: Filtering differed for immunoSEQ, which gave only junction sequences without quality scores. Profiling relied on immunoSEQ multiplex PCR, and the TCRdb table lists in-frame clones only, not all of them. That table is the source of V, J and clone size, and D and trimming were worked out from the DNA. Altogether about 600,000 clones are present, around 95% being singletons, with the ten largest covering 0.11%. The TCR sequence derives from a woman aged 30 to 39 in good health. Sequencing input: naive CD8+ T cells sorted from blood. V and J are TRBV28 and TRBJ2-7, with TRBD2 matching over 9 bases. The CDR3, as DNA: TGTGCCAGCAGCCTGGGTTTAGCGGGAGTGTCCTACGAGCAGTACTTC. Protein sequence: CASSLGLAGVSYEQYF.